This T cell receptor (beta chain) comes out of a study of identical twins. Points from the study as a whole: Monozygotic twins shared more out-of-frame TCR alpha than recombination models predicted. Carriage of fewer insertions was seen in abundant cord blood beta clonotypes, whereas memory repertoires showed none. Partly confounded zero-insertion analyses could result from invariant MAIT and iNKT cells.

MiXCR, applied by TCRdb to the 5' RACE reads, yields one record per CDR3 protein. The data contain nearly 250,000 distinct CDR3 sequences, approximately 7% of them singletons. This clonotype was seen a few times. What it recognizes is unknown. Germline lookup yields CDR1 KGHDR and CDR2 SFDVKD. The CDR3 covers 13 residues. The sample also formed part of further work on yellow fever vaccine responses in identical twins.

This receptor was identified in a woman in her late teens or twenties in good health. The chain couples TRBV24-1 to TRBJ2-3; maybe TRBD2 (7 bases). Input material: memory (CD45RO+) T cells sorted from blood. DNA for the CDR3: TGTGCGACCGGGTGGGGGGGCGCAGATACGCAGTATTTT. Protein sequence: CATGWGGADTQYF.